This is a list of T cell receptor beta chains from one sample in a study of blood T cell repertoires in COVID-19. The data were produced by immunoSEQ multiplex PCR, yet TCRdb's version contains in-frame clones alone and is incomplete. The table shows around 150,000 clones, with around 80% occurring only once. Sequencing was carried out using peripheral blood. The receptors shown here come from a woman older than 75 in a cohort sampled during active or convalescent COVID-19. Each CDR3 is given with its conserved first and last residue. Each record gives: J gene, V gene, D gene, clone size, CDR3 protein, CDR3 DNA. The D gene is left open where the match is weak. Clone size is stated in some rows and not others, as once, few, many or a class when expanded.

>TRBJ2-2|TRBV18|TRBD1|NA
CASSYNPGRDRPLTGELFF
TGTGCCAGCTCATACAACCCCGGCCGGGACAGGCCCCTAACCGGGGAGCTGTTTTTT
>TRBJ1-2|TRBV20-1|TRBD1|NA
CSAIDRGGYTF
TGCAGTGCTATCGACAGGGGGGGCTACACCTTC
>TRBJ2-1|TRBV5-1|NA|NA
CASSLEQNYNEQFF
TGCGCCAGCAGCTTGGAACAGAATTACAATGAGCAGTTCTTC
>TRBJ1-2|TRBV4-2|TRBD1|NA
CASSQDWGQNYGYTF
TGTGCCAGCAGCCAAGATTGGGGACAGAATTATGGCTACACCTTC
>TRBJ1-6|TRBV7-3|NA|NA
CASSERAGLPPLHF
TGTGCCAGCAGCGAAAGGGCAGGGTTGCCACCCCTCCACTTT
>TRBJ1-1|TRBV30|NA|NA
CAWGGRTEAFF
TGTGCCTGGGGGGGGAGAACTGAAGCTTTCTTT
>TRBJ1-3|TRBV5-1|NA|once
CASSLVTGNGNTIYF
TGCGCCAGCAGCTTGGTAACAGGGAATGGAAACACCATATATTTT
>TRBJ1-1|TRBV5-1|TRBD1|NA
CASSLGGQGDGAFF
TGCGCCAGCAGCTTGGGAGGACAGGGGGACGGAGCTTTCTTT
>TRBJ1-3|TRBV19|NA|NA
CASRYRVNTIYF
TGTGCCAGTAGGTACAGGGTGAACACCATATATTTT
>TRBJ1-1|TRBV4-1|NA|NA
CASSRTVLMNTEAFF
TGCGCCAGCAGCCGGACAGTACTAATGAACACTGAAGCTTTCTTT
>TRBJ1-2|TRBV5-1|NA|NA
CASSFQGDYGYTF
TGCGCCAGCAGCTTCCAGGGTGACTATGGCTACACCTTC
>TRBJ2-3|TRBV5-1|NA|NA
CASAMTSRADTQYF
TGCGCCAGCGCTATGACTTCTCGTGCGGATACGCAGTATTTT
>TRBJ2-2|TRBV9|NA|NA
CASSPGQATGELFF
TGTGCCAGCAGCCCTGGGCAGGCCACCGGGGAGCTGTTTTTT
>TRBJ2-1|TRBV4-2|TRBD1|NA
CASSQAGTGPNEQFF
TGTGCCAGCAGCCAGGCCGGGACAGGGCCCAATGAGCAGTTCTTC
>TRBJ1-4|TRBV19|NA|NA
CASSIALTANLANEKLFF
TGTGCCAGTAGTATAGCCCTGACAGCTAATCTGGCTAATGAAAAACTGTTTTTT